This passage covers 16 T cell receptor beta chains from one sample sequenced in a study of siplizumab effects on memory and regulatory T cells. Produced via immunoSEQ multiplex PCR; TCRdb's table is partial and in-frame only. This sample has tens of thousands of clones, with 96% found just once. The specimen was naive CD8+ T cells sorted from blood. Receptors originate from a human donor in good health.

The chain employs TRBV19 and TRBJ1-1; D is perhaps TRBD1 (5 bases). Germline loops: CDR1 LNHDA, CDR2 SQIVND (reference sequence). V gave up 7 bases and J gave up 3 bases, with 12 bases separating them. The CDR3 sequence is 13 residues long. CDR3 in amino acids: CASNALGDTEAFF. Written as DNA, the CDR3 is TGTGCCAGTAACGCCTTGGGGGACACTGAAGCTTTCTTT.

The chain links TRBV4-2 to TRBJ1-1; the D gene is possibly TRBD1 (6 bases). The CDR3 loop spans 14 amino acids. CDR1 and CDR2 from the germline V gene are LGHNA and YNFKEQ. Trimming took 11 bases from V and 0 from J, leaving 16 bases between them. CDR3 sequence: CAGEKDSLNTEAFF. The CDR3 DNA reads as TGTGCCGGTGAAAAGGACAGTTTGAACACTGAAGCTTTCTTT.

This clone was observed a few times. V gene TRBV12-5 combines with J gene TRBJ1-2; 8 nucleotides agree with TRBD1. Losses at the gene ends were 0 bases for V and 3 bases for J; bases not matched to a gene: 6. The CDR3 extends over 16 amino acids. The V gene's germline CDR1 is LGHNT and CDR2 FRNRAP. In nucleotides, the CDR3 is TGTGCTAGTGGTTTGGTACCGAACAGGGGGGACTATGGCTACACCTTC. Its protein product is CASGLVPNRGDYGYTF.

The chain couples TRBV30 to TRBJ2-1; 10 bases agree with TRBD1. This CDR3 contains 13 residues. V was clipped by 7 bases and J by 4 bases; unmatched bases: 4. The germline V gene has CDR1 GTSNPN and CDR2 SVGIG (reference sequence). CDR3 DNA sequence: TGTGCCTCTGGACAGGGGGTATACAATGAGCAGTTCTTC. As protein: CASGQGVYNEQFF.

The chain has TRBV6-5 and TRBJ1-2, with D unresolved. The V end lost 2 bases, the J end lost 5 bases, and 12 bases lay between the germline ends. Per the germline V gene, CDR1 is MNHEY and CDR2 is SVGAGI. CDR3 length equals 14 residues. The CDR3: CASSYGVPGYGYTF. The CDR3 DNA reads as TGTGCCAGCAGTTACGGGGTCCCGGGTTATGGCTACACCTTC.

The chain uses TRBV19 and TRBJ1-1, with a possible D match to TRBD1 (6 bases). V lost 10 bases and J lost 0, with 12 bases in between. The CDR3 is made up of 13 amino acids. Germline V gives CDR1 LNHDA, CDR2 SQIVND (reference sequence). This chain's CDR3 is CATETGMNTEAFF. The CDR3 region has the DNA TGTGCCACCGAAACAGGGATGAACACTGAAGCTTTCTTT.

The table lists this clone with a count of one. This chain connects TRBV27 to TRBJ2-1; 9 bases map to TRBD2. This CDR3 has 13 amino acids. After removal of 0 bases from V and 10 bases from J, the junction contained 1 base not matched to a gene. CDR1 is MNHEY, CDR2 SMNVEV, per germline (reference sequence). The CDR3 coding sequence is TGTGCCAGCAGTTTATCGAGCGGGGGGGAGCAGTTCTTC. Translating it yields CASSLSSGGEQFF.

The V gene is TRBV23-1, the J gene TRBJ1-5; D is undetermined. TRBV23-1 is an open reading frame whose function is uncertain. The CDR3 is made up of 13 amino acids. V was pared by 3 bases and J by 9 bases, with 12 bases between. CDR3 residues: CASSQRGKRPQHF. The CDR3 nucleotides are TGCGCCAGCAGTCAGAGAGGGAAAAGGCCCCAGCATTTT.

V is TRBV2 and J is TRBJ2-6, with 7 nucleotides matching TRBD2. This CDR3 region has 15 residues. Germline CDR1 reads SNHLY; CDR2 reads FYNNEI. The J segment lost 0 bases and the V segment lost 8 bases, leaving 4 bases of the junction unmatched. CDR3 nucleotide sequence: TGTGCCAGCGAGGGCGGGAGCTCTGGGGCCAACGTCCTGACTTTC. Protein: CASEGGSSGANVLTF.

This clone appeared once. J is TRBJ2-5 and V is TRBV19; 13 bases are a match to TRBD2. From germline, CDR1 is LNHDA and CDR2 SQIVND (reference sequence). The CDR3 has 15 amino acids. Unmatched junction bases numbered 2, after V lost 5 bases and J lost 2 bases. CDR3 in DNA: TGTGCCAGTAGTTTACTAGCGGGGGGGCAAGAGACCCAGTACTTC. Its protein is CASSLLAGGQETQYF.

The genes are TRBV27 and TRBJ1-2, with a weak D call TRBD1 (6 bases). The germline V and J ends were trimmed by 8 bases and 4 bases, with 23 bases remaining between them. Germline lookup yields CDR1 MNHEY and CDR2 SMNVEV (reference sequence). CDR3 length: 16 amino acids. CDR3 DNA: TGTGCCAGCTCCGGATCCGGGACACCCTTTAGCTATGGCTACACCTTC. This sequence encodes CASSGSGTPFSYGYTF.

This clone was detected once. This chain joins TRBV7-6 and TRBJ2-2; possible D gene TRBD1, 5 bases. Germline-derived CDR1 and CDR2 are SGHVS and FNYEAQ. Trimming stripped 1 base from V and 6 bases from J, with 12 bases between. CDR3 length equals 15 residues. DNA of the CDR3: TGTGCCAGCAGCTTAGGGCAGGGAAACGCCGGGGAGCTGTTTTTT. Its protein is CASSLGQGNAGELFF.

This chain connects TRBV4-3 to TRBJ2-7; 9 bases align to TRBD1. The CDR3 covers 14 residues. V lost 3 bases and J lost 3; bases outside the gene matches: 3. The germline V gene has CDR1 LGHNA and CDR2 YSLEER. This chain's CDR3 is CASSQGGQGYEQYF. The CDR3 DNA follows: TGCGCCAGCAGCCAGGGGGGACAGGGCTACGAGCAGTACTTC.

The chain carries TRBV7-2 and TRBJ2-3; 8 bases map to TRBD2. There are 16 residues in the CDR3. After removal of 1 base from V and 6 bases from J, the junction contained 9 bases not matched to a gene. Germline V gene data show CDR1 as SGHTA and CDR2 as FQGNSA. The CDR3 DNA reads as TGTGCCAGCAGCTTAGGGTTAGCGGGGTCCATGGATACGCAGTATTTT. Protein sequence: CASSLGLAGSMDTQYF.

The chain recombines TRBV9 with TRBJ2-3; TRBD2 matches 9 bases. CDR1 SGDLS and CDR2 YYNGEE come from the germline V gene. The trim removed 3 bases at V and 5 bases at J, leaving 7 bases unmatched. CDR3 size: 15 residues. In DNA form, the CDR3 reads TGTGCCAGCAGCGAGGCGGGGGGGCCCGGAGATACGCAGTATTTT. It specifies CASSEAGGPGDTQYF.

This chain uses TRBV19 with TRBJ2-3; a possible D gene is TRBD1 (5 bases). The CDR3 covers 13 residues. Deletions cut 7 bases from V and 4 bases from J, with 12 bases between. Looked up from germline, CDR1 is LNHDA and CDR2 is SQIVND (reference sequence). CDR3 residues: CASTQGSADTQYF. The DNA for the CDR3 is TGTGCCAGTACCCAGGGCTCCGCAGATACGCAGTATTTT. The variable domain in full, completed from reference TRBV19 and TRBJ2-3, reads DGGITQSPKYLFRKEGQNVTLSCEQNLNHDAMYWYRQDPGQGLRLIYYSQIVNDFQKGDIAEGYSVSREKKESFPLTVTSAQKNPTAFYLCASTQGSADTQYFGPGTRLTVL.